This T cell receptor (beta chain) was observed in a study of neurological immune-mediated disorders. In TCRdb, the 5' RACE reads were re-called with MiXCR into one record per CDR3 protein. In the table there are about 76,000 distinct CDR3 sequences, 15% to 20% of which are singletons. This clonotype has at least ten counts. Germline values: CDR1 MNHEY, CDR2 SVGEGT. CDR3 length equals 12 residues. Trimming took off 6 bases at V and 10 bases at J, with 15 bases between the two ends. Sequenced sample: PBMCs. This receptor was taken from a woman in her 40s in good health. This sequence joins TRBV6-2 or TRBV6-3 and TRBJ1-1, with D hard to call. For the CDR3, the DNA is TGTGCCAGCAGCCCGGACGGCCCCGCAGCTTTCTTT. Residues: CASSPDGPAAFF.